This TCR beta chain derives from a study of technical replicates of blood from a handful of donors. TCRdb's table, derived via immunoSEQ multiplex PCR, lists solely in-frame clones and lacks some. The repertoire holds about 73,000 clones, 90% to 95% seen once, with roughly 0.25% in the top ten. Germline trimming cut 2 bases from V and 4 bases from J; bases unmatched to any gene: 9. The germline gives CDR1 MDHEN, CDR2 SYDVKM. The length of the CDR3 is 17 residues. The sequencing sample was made of T cells isolated from PBMCs. This clonotype originated in a human donor in good health. The J gene is TRBJ2-3, the V gene TRBV28, with 10 bases aligning to TRBD2. For the CDR3, the DNA is TGTGCCAGCAGTTTAGAGGCCGCTAGCGGGAGTCCAGATACGCAGTATTTT. Protein product: CASSLEAASGSPDTQYF.